The 10 T cell receptor beta chains presented below share a single source sample, sequenced in a study of T cells in Graves' hyperthyroidism and ophthalmopathy. TCR beta CDR3 sequences were amplified from RNA transcripts. The HTBI set primed first-round TCR CDR3 RT-PCR. TCRdb independently ran MiXCR on the multiplex PCR reads; one entry per CDR3 protein. The sample shows about 380,000 distinct CDR3 sequences, about 14% of them seen only once. The sequencing input was blood. All receptors derive from a woman aged 25-40 years with Graves' ophthalmopathy.

At least ten counts were recorded for this clonotype. This sequence joins TRBV7-9 and TRBJ1-1; TRBD1 agrees at 10 bases. V trimming: 5 bases; J trimming: 8 bases; junction bases outside the gene matches: 14. The germline V gene has CDR1 SEHNR and CDR2 FQNEAQ (reference sequence). The CDR3 totals 16 residues. This CDR3 reads CASSPAPGQGPTEAFF. DNA of the CDR3: TGTGCCAGCAGCCCAGCACCGGGACAGGGGCCGACGGAAGCTTTCTTT.

The sample holds many counts of this clonotype. The chain uses TRBV2 and TRBJ2-1, with unresolved D. CDR3 size: 12 residues. CDR1 is SNHLY and CDR2 is FYNNEI in the germline V gene. Trimming took off 7 bases at V and 8 bases at J, with 12 bases between the two ends. The CDR3: CASMILGDEQFF. For the CDR3, the DNA is TGTGCCAGCATGATCTTGGGTGATGAGCAGTTCTTC.

This clonotype was picked up a small number of times. This chain links TRBV20-1 with TRBJ2-7; 8 bases line up with TRBD1. The CDR3 runs to 16 residues. Per the germline V gene, CDR1 is DFQATT and CDR2 is SNEGSKA (reference sequence). The junction had 11 bases not matched to a gene; V was cut back by 4 bases and J by 0 bases. Here the CDR3 reads CSANAPLGQASYEQYF. CDR3 nucleotide sequence: TGCAGTGCTAATGCCCCCCTGGGACAGGCCTCCTACGAGCAGTACTTC.

This clonotype has ten or more counts. The rearrangement links TRBV7-6 to TRBJ1-1; perhaps TRBD1 as D (5 bases). V dropped 1 base and J dropped 1 base, with 10 bases sitting between them. CDR1 is SGHVS and CDR2 is FNYEAQ in the germline V gene. The CDR3 consists of 15 residues. The chain's CDR3 is CASSLVFGGNTEAFF. In nucleotides, the CDR3 is TGTGCCAGCAGCTTAGTTTTCGGGGGGAACACTGAAGCTTTCTTT.

This clonotype occurred many times. The chain links TRBV11-3 to TRBJ2-5; D unresolved. The CDR3 spans 13 residues. The germline V gene encodes CDR1 SGHNT and CDR2 YENEEA. Trimming stripped 6 bases from V and 9 bases from J, with 17 bases between. The CDR3 DNA is TGTGCCAGCAGACGAGGTGAATCCCCCGCCCAGTACTTC. Protein: CASRRGESPAQYF. The full variable domain, with the rest looked up from reference TRBV11-3 and TRBJ2-5, is EAGVVQSPRYKIIEKKQPVAFWCNPISGHNTLYWYLQNLGQGPELLIRYENEEAVDDSQLPKDRFSAERLKGVDSTLKIQPAELGDSAVYLCASRRGESPAQYFGPGTRLLVL.

Worth noting for this clonotype: A clone one base away is much larger, so this may be a read error. V is TRBV5-1 and J is TRBJ2-2; 7 nucleotides line up with TRBD2. The junction had 10 bases not matched to a gene; V was cut back by 6 bases and J by 2 bases. The CDR3 contains 16 residues. The germline V gene encodes CDR1 SGHRS and CDR2 YFSETQ. The CDR3 region is CASNLLAGDNTGELFF. The DNA of the CDR3 is TGCGCCAGCAACCTCCTCGCGGGGGACAACACCGGGGAGCTGTTTTTT. The full variable domain, its missing parts supplied by reference TRBV5-1 and TRBJ2-2, is KAGVTQTPRYLIKTRGQQVTLSCSPISGHRSVSWYQQTPGQGLQFLFEYFSETQRNKGNFPGRFSGRQFSNSRSEMNVSTLELGDSALYLCASNLLAGDNTGELFFGEGSRLTVL.

This clonotype showed up many times. The chain couples TRBV3-1 to TRBJ2-3; 12 bases align to TRBD2. The length of the CDR3 is 15 residues. CDR1 is LGHDT, CDR2 YNNKEL, per germline (reference sequence). Germline trimming cut 4 bases from V and 5 bases from J; bases unmatched to any gene: 4. CDR3 amino acids: CASSPSGGAVDTQYF. CDR3 nucleotides: TGTGCCAGCAGCCCTAGCGGGGGGGCGGTAGATACGCAGTATTTT.

This clonotype has ten or more counts. The gene calls are TRBV2 and TRBJ2-1; D is possibly TRBD1 or TRBD2 (5 bases each). Germline CDR1 reads SNHLY; CDR2 reads FYNNEI. There are 15 residues in the CDR3. V lost 3 bases, J lost 2 bases, and 11 bases lay in between. As DNA, the CDR3 is TGTGCCAGCAGTGATGCCAGGGACCCCTACAATGAGCAGTTCTTC. This codes for CASSDARDPYNEQFF.

There are many counts of this clonotype. This rearrangement joins TRBV11-2 to TRBJ2-1; D remains unclear. In germline, CDR1 is SGHAT, CDR2 FQNNGV. Trimming removed 5 bases at V and 7 bases at J, with 21 bases between. The CDR3 consists of 16 residues. The CDR3 nucleotides are TGTGCCAGCAGCACCCCCAAGAGCCCCACTTCAAATGAGCAGTTCTTC. It is translated as CASSTPKSPTSNEQFF.

This chain links TRBV5-1 with TRBJ1-2; D unclear. CDR1 is SGHRS, CDR2 YFSETQ, per germline. Trimming took 4 bases from V and 0 from J, leaving 7 bases between them. The length of the CDR3 is 13 residues. The CDR3 is CASSLITNYGYTF. The CDR3 coding sequence is TGCGCCAGCAGCCTCATTACTAACTATGGCTACACCTTC.